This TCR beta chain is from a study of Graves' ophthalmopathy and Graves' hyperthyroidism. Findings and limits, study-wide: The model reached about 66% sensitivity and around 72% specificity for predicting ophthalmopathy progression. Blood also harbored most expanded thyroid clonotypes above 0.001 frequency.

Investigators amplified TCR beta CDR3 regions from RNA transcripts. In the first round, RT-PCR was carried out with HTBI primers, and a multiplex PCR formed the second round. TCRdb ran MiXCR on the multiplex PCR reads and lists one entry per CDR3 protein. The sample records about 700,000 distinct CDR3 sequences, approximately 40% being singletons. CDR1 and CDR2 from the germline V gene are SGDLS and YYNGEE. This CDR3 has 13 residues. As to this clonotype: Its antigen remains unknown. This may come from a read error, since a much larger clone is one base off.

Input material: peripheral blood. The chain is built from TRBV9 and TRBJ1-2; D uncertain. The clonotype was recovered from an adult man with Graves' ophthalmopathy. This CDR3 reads CASSGVGDYGSTF. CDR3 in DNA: TGTGCCAGCAGCGGAGTGGGTGACTATGGCTCCACCTTC.